The 6 T cell receptor beta chains below all came from one sample that was sequenced in a study of T cells expressing NK-cell markers. TCRdb re-called the 5' RACE reads and shows each CDR3 protein once, DNA omitted. In all, the sample yields around 280,000 distinct CDR3 sequences. Sequences were obtained from blood T cells: a sorted CD56 or NKG2C T cell subset, CD4+ or CD8+ T cells, or bulk PBMC T cells (not recorded which). These receptors were taken from a man between 18 and 35 years old in good health.

The chain uses TRBV20-1 and TRBJ2-1; TCRdb designates TRBD2, a call that cannot be tested without DNA. Germline CDR1 reads DFQATT; CDR2 reads SNEGSKA (reference sequence). The CDR3 is made up of 16 amino acids. CDR3 sequence: CSARDEVSGSTNEQFF.

This rearrangement joins TRBV3-1 to TRBJ2-3; TCRdb gives TRBD2 as the D gene, but with no DNA this cannot be confirmed. The germline CDR1 and CDR2 sequences are LGHDT and YNNKEL (reference sequence). The CDR3 loop spans 14 amino acids. CDR3 protein: CASSQDLWREGLYF.

J is TRBJ2-2 and V is TRBV7-2; absent DNA, TCRdb's TRBD1 call cannot be checked. CDR3 size: 15 residues. The germline gives CDR1 SGHTA, CDR2 FQGNSA. CDR3 residues: CASSSLGGASGELFF. The full variable domain, its missing parts supplied by reference TRBV7-2 and TRBJ2-2, is GAGVSQSPSNKVTEKGKDVELRCDPISGHTALYWYRQSLGQGLEFLIYFQGNSAPDKSGLPSDRFSAERTGGSVSTLTIQRTQQEDSAVYLCASSSLGGASGELFFGEGSRLTVL.

The chain joins TRBV28 to TRBJ2-3. The germline V gene encodes CDR1 MDHEN and CDR2 SYDVKM. The CDR3 consists of 15 residues. The CDR3 loop is CASSFLAVRTDTQYF. The full variable domain, rest sourced from reference TRBV28 and TRBJ2-3, is DVKVTQSSRYLVKRTGEKVFLECVQDMDHENMFWYRQDPGLGLRLIYFSYDVKMKEKGDIPEGYSVSREKKERFSLILESASTNQTSMYLCASSFLAVRTDTQYFGPGTRLTVL.

The genes are TRBV28 and TRBJ1-2. CDR3 size: 15 residues. Germline loops: CDR1 MDHEN, CDR2 SYDVKM. CDR3 sequence reads: CASPGTAETNYGYTF.

The rearrangement joins TRBV10-3 to TRBJ2-2. This CDR3 spans 13 amino acids. Germline V lookup: CDR1 ENHRY, CDR2 SYGVKD. The CDR3 protein is CAISEDGTGELFF.